This TCR beta chain was observed in a study of blood T cell repertoires in COVID-19. V gave up 2 bases and J gave up 1 base, with 11 bases separating them. Germline V gene lookup returns CDR1 GTSNPN and CDR2 SVGIG (reference sequence). CDR3 size: 14 residues. Generated by immunoSEQ multiplex PCR, the TCRdb table keeps only in-frame clones and is missing some. Here the sample spans some 140,000 clones, under 85% being singletons. All enrollees were roughly 18 to 100 years old and from about two dozen US areas. This rearrangement joins TRBV30 to TRBJ1-1, with D uncertain. Sequencing input: PBMCs or T cells enriched from blood (not recorded which). This clonotype was sampled from a man aged 30 to 39 who had recovered from COVID-19. CDR3: CAWSRDSRNTEAFF. The CDR3 region has the DNA TGTGCCTGGAGTCGTGATAGCAGGAACACTGAAGCTTTCTTT.